This T cell receptor (beta chain) was recorded in a study of T cell responses to AZD1222 COVID-19 vaccine. Study-level findings and limits: Regions 160-218 and 743-854 dominated among vaccine-associated CD4 TCRs spanning spike.

Concerning this clone itself: Its target is not known.

Per germline, CDR1 LNHDA and CDR2 SQIVND (reference sequence). The V end was cut by 6 bases, the J end by 0 bases, with 8 bases between. The CDR3 is 13 residues long. Some clones are missing from TCRdb's copy, which holds only in-frame ones; the method was immunoSEQ multiplex PCR. The data show approximately 120,000 clones, roughly 88% seen once. The chain is built from TRBV19 and TRBJ1-2, with D possibly TRBD1 on 5 matching bases. Source: peripheral blood, taken on day 0 of AZD1222 vaccination. The clonotype comes from an adult in good health. The CDR3 DNA sequence: TGTGCCAGTAGGGGGACGGCTAACTATGGCTACACCTTC. As protein: CASRGTANYGYTF.